Reported below is one T cell receptor (beta chain). This receptor's antigen is unknown. Base quality data are lacking; no much larger clone is found one base away. This record belongs to a study of sequential checkpoint blockade in melanoma (dated by TCRdb to about 2019). Turning to the overall study: In a 1:1 randomization, patients received either first-line nivolumab then ipilimumab (arm A) or ipilimumab then nivolumab (arm B). Maintenance nivolumab came after both trial sequences. DNA from about a hundred pretreatment melanoma tumor samples was subjected to TCRbeta immunosequencing. Around 80% of the matched pre- and post-treatment tumor biopsy pairs came from the same lesion. Around 20 patients had matched tumor biopsies taken before treatment and at week 13, after single-agent nivolumab (arm A) or ipilimumab (arm B).

TCRbeta CDR3 regions were immunosequenced from genomic DNA with the immunoSEQ Assay. Genomic DNA was amplified by bias-controlled multiplex PCR before high-throughput sequencing. The paper's data handling went like this. To quantify the absolute abundance of each unique TCRbeta CDR3 region, the sequences were collapsed and filtered. Clonality, defined as 1 minus Pielou's evenness, was calculated using productive rearrangements only. To compute tumor T-cell fraction, TCRbeta template counts were normalized to usable DNA, with usable DNA estimated from several housekeeping genes. A previously published method was used to identify clones whose frequencies were significantly greater in on-treatment samples than in baseline samples. This immuneACCESS table, as held by TCRdb, lists in-frame sequences with V and J called but not all clones. Of the missing ones, under half trace to an unresolved V gene in checked studies; the others have no known cause. That table supplies the V and J calls and clone size; D and trimming were determined from the DNA. The sample includes thousands of clones, with more than 25% observed a single time. Clones ranked in the top ten supply 5% to 6.5% of the sample.

Findings and caveats that apply to the study as a whole: Patients whose tumor T-cell fraction and clonality increased by week 13 were about 30 times more likely to achieve clinical benefit. Tumor T-cell fraction and clonality were correlated with PD-L1 staining and CD8+ T-cell counts, but not with mutational load. The model for predicting response that combines TCR metrics with mutation burden needs to be validated in larger, independent patient cohorts. Among patients in arm A, the nivolumab-first arm, pretreatment tumor TIL clonality was associated with response (P = .04). Small sample sizes and reduced statistical power limited the within-arm analyses of tumor T-cell fraction.

Per the publication, the treatment or condition label means: randomized to nivolumab then ipilimumab (arm A) or the reverse (arm B). No trial patient had received prior DNA-damaging chemotherapy. The samples were obtained from melanoma patients enrolled in CheckMate 064, an open-label, randomized phase II trial testing sequential checkpoint blockade. Genomic DNA from formalin-fixed paraffin-embedded (FFPE) tissue samples was used for tumor TCR sequencing. CDR1 and CDR2 are drawn from the germline V gene: SGHNT, YENEEA. Inclusive of the bounding cysteine and phenylalanine, the CDR3 is 17 residues long. Of the read, only the CDR3 DNA is kept; its 51 bases are in frame from base 1. The junction carries 16 bases between V and J, which are trimmed by 0 bases and 4 bases respectively.

Here the chain combines TRBV11-3 and TRBJ2-1, with the D gene uncertain. The sequencing used tumor tissue (inferred from file names), collected from a patient given nivolumab and ipilimumab in sequence. This TCR was recovered from a human donor with melanoma. The DNA sequence follows: TGTGCCAGCAGCTTAGAGGGCAGTCTAATATATTACAATGAGCAGTTCTTC. It is translated as CASSLEGSLIYYNEQFF.